This T cell receptor (beta chain) was captured by sequencing in a study of cytomegalovirus exposure and HLA in healthy donors. Study conclusions and caveats: Within the approximately 120 validation repertoires, first-cohort TCR clusters tended to co-occur, according to a later analysis. The study labeled 170 or so TCR beta chains cytomegalovirus-associated. Most sequenced TCRs were rare (though some public TCRs occurred in many donors).

Assay: immunoSEQ multiplex PCR; the TCRdb copy retains only in-frame clones and omits some. The data show 70,000 or so clones, around 94% seen once. On this clone itself: Its antigen is not identified.

Germline CDR1 is KGHSH and CDR2 is LQKENI. The CDR3 covers 15 residues. Trimming removed 6 bases at V and 1 base at J, with 15 bases between. The receptor comes from a man aged 18 to 29 in good health and CMV-seropositive. Sequencing was carried out using PBMCs. V usage is TRBV18 and J usage is TRBJ1-1, with unresolved D. CDR3 amino acids: CASSERNGANTEAFF. In nucleotides, the CDR3 is TGTGCCAGCTCGGAACGGAATGGAGCGAACACTGAAGCTTTCTTT. The full variable domain, completed using reference TRBV18 and TRBJ1-1, is NAGVMQNPRHLVRRRGQEARLRCSPMKGHSHVYWYRQLPEEGLKFMVYLQKENIIDESGMPKERFSAEFPKEGPSILRIQQVVRGDSAAYFCASSERNGANTEAFFGQGTRLTVV.